This T cell receptor beta chain was found in a study of cytomegalovirus exposure and HLA in healthy donors. PCR employed 60 Vbeta and 13 Jbeta primers. Study processing details: As a later analysis found, there were around 86 million unique TCR beta chains, of which roughly 11 million were shared. TCRdb keeps only in-frame clones here, not all; method: immunoSEQ multiplex PCR. Clone size and the V and J calls come from that table; the DNA yielded D and trimming. Of under 200,000 clones in the sample, about 75% were seen once. Per the germline V gene, CDR1 is MNHNY and CDR2 is SVGAGI (reference sequence). The CDR3 extends over 15 amino acids. V lost 7 bases, J lost 3 bases, and 17 bases lay in between. The sample holds a few counts of this clone.

This chain links TRBV6-6 with TRBJ2-3, with D perhaps matching TRBD2 (6 bases). The sequenced sample was PBMCs. The sequence derives from a male donor in good health and CMV-seronegative. Written as DNA, the CDR3 is TGTGCCAGCATCCTGGCTAGCGCGTATACAGATACGCAGTATTTT. This codes for CASILASAYTDTQYF.